A selection of T cell receptor beta chains follows, all from one sample in a study of blood T cell repertoires in COVID-19. Generated by immunoSEQ multiplex PCR, the TCRdb table keeps only in-frame clones and is missing some. Of tens of thousands of clones listed, just under 85% are singletons. The sequenced sample consisted of peripheral blood. The receptor source for this set is a man in his forties or fifties with active COVID-19. The conserved cysteine and the conserved F or W are not part of the CDR3 here. Fields, in order: J gene, V gene, D gene, CDR3 protein. D genes are given only for firm matches.

j_call: TRBJ2-2
v_call: TRBV10-3
d_call: TRBD2
cdr3_aa: ATSSAGGAGELF

j_call: TRBJ2-1
v_call: TRBV10-3
d_call: TRBD2
cdr3_aa: AIRPGLERHEQF

j_call: TRBJ1-2
v_call: TRBV30
d_call: TRBD1
cdr3_aa: AWRASMGQGDYGYT

j_call: TRBJ1-2
v_call: TRBV29-1
d_call: TRBD1
cdr3_aa: SAFRDRYGYT

j_call: TRBJ2-1
v_call: TRBV2
d_call: NA
cdr3_aa: ASSVRGSYNEQF

j_call: TRBJ1-1
v_call: TRBV10-3
d_call: TRBD1
cdr3_aa: AISESGQGNTEAF

j_call: TRBJ1-2
v_call: TRBV6-5
d_call: TRBD1
cdr3_aa: ASSRGTGVFAT

j_call: TRBJ2-2
v_call: TRBV24-1
d_call: TRBD1
cdr3_aa: ATSGGQPNTGELF

j_call: TRBJ1-6
v_call: TRBV11-2
d_call: NA
cdr3_aa: ASSLLGAGSSPLH

j_call: TRBJ1-3
v_call: TRBV19
d_call: TRBD1
cdr3_aa: ASSIRDREYGGNTIY

j_call: TRBJ2-1
v_call: TRBV9
d_call: NA
cdr3_aa: ASSFKGGTNAQEQF

j_call: TRBJ1-1
v_call: TRBV6-5
d_call: NA
cdr3_aa: ASSYSRNTEAF

j_call: TRBJ1-2
v_call: TRBV5-4
d_call: TRBD1
cdr3_aa: ASSLVGGRTGGSGYT

j_call: TRBJ1-4
v_call: TRBV19
d_call: TRBD1
cdr3_aa: ASSLRTGSYEKLF

j_call: TRBJ1-6
v_call: TRBV18
d_call: NA
cdr3_aa: ASSPGASPLH

j_call: TRBJ2-1
v_call: TRBV7-2
d_call: TRBD2
cdr3_aa: ASSRRGGSYNEQF

j_call: TRBJ2-3
v_call: TRBV7-9
d_call: NA
cdr3_aa: ASSSQPADTQY

j_call: TRBJ1-1
v_call: TRBV7-6
d_call: NA
cdr3_aa: ASSPREWVNTEAF

j_call: TRBJ2-3
v_call: TRBV2
d_call: TRBD2
cdr3_aa: ASSGPLAGRSDTQY

j_call: TRBJ1-1
v_call: TRBV11-2
d_call: NA
cdr3_aa: ASSLDLGSAEAF

j_call: TRBJ2-1
v_call: TRBV11-3
d_call: TRBD2
cdr3_aa: ASSLDEQRGTQF

j_call: TRBJ2-7
v_call: TRBV7-8
d_call: NA
cdr3_aa: ASSSAPTGTYEQY

j_call: TRBJ2-1
v_call: TRBV6-5
d_call: TRBD2
cdr3_aa: ASSSTSGRNNEQF

j_call: TRBJ1-4
v_call: TRBV28
d_call: TRBD1
cdr3_aa: ASRQTGGNEKLF

j_call: TRBJ1-4
v_call: TRBV4-1
d_call: NA
cdr3_aa: ASRAILRDEKLF

j_call: TRBJ2-7
v_call: TRBV27
d_call: TRBD2
cdr3_aa: ASSFSGSLYEQY

j_call: TRBJ2-5
v_call: TRBV9
d_call: TRBD2
cdr3_aa: ASSALGRGGPETQY

j_call: TRBJ2-1
v_call: TRBV5-4
d_call: TRBD1
cdr3_aa: ASSLGRDRRNDKQF

j_call: TRBJ2-7
v_call: TRBV15
d_call: TRBD2
cdr3_aa: ATSRGGLAVVEQY

j_call: TRBJ2-3
v_call: TRBV10-3
d_call: NA
cdr3_aa: AISELGRATDTQY

j_call: TRBJ1-2
v_call: TRBV19
d_call: NA
cdr3_aa: ASSPSDSNYGYT

j_call: TRBJ1-3
v_call: TRBV16
d_call: NA
cdr3_aa: ASSQSISGNTIY

j_call: TRBJ2-2
v_call: TRBV13
d_call: TRBD1
cdr3_aa: ASSSDRDTGELF

j_call: TRBJ2-2
v_call: TRBV5-1
d_call: TRBD1
cdr3_aa: ASRQGGNTGELF

j_call: TRBJ2-1
v_call: TRBV9
d_call: NA
cdr3_aa: ASSVGTDSYNEQF

j_call: TRBJ1-2
v_call: TRBV5-6
d_call: TRBD1
cdr3_aa: ASSLVDRANYGYT

j_call: TRBJ2-5
v_call: TRBV5-1
d_call: NA
cdr3_aa: ASSLGRVNQETQY

j_call: TRBJ2-1
v_call: TRBV29-1
d_call: TRBD2
cdr3_aa: SVEELAYNEQF

j_call: TRBJ2-3
v_call: TRBV3-1/TRBV3-2
d_call: NA
cdr3_aa: ASSLPSGTDTQY

j_call: TRBJ1-3
v_call: TRBV5-1
d_call: NA
cdr3_aa: ASKSGTSGNTIY

j_call: TRBJ2-5
v_call: TRBV5-1
d_call: TRBD2
cdr3_aa: ASSLVAGGPETQY

j_call: TRBJ2-3
v_call: TRBV5-6
d_call: TRBD2
cdr3_aa: ASSLGLAPSTDTQY

j_call: TRBJ2-6
v_call: TRBV11-2
d_call: TRBD1
cdr3_aa: ASSSTGAAFWGANVLT

j_call: TRBJ2-3
v_call: TRBV7-9
d_call: NA
cdr3_aa: ASSLILGSATDTQY

j_call: TRBJ2-5
v_call: TRBV27
d_call: TRBD2
cdr3_aa: ASRPLAGGWQETQY

j_call: TRBJ2-7
v_call: TRBV7-2
d_call: TRBD1
cdr3_aa: ASSVQGVGINEQY

j_call: TRBJ2-3
v_call: TRBV3-1/TRBV3-2
d_call: NA
cdr3_aa: ASSPEVNTQY

j_call: TRBJ2-7
v_call: TRBV7-3
d_call: NA
cdr3_aa: ASSKYTYEQY